This T cell receptor beta chain was captured by sequencing in a study of blood T cell repertoires in COVID-19. Study at large: Samples of COVID-19 (acute and convalescent) were obtained from the United States, Italy and Spain. T cells, B-cell-depleted T cells, or PBMCs provided the cDNA or gDNA that served as material.

As handled by the study authors: The authors estimated nucleated cell counts from reference gene primer amplification. Produced via immunoSEQ multiplex PCR; TCRdb's table is partial and in-frame only. The V and J calls and clone size come from that table; D and trimming were worked out from the DNA. The sample records 120,000 to 150,000 clones, 70% to 90% being singletons. V was trimmed by 3 bases and J by 1 base, leaving 9 bases between them. The CDR3 sequence is 15 residues long. Germline V gives CDR1 LNHDA, CDR2 SQIVND (reference sequence). Sequencing was performed on peripheral blood. This sequence was found in a human donor with acute or convalescent COVID-19. The donor label of this sample is uncertain. The V call is TRBV19, the J call TRBJ1-4, with a weak D call TRBD1 (6 bases). CDR3 in DNA: TGTGCCAGTAGTATCGGGGGGCGAACTAATGAAAAACTGTTTTTT. Protein: CASSIGGRTNEKLFF.